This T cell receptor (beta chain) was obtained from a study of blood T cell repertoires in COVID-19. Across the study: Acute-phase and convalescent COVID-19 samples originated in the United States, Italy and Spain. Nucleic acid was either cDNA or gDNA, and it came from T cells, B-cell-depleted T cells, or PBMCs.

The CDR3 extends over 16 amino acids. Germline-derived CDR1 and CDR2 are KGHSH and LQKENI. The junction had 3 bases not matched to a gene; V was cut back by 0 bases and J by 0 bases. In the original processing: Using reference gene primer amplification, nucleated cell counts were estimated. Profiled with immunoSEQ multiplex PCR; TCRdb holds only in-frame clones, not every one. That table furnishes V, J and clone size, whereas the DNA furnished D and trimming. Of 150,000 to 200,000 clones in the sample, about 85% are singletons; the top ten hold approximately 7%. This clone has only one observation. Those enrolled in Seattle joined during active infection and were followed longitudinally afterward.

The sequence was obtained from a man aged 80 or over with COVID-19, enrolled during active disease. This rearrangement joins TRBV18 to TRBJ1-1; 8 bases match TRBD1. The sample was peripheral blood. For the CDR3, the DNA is TGTGCCAGCTCACCACCGGCAGGGGGCATGAACACTGAAGCTTTCTTT. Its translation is CASSPPAGGMNTEAFF.